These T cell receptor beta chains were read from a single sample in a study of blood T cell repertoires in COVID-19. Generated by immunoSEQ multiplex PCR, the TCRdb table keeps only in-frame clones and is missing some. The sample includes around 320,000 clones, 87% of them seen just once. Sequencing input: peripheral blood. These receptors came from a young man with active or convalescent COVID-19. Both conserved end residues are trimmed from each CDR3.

CDR3aa: ASSFSPTSEQY
v_gene: TRBV7-2

CDR3aa: ASGSTRDRGLGVNHEQY
v_gene: TRBV12-5

CDR3aa: ASSVYRDRATPLH
v_gene: TRBV9

CDR3aa: ASSPARTKLYEQY
v_gene: TRBV18

CDR3aa: ASSFVDTPYEQY
v_gene: TRBV28

CDR3aa: ASSLLQGYEQY
v_gene: TRBV5-4

CDR3aa: ASSTSGSRTDTQY
v_gene: TRBV6-4

CDR3aa: ASSSTGYNQPQH
v_gene: TRBV6-5

CDR3aa: SASDRVNTEAF
v_gene: TRBV29-1

CDR3aa: ASSLSLNTGELF
v_gene: TRBV5-1

CDR3aa: ASSQDAGLVKTQY
v_gene: TRBV3-1/TRBV3-2

CDR3aa: ATSDGQTRKH
v_gene: TRBV24-1

CDR3aa: ASSFAGNNEKLF
v_gene: TRBV5-1

CDR3aa: ASSPPFLAGNHEQY
v_gene: TRBV18

CDR3aa: ASRPDRGYGGYT
v_gene: TRBV2

CDR3aa: ASSQAGTNEKLF
v_gene: TRBV3-1/TRBV3-2

CDR3aa: ASSAAWKGQDEKLF
v_gene: TRBV5-6

CDR3aa: ASSIDSIGELF
v_gene: TRBV5-1

CDR3aa: ASRQRGNTEAF
v_gene: TRBV6-5

CDR3aa: ASGFTFVSGIQFPYEQY
v_gene: TRBV12-5

CDR3aa: ASSLSGGGKNYGYT
v_gene: TRBV5-1

CDR3aa: ASSPGTGVFYGYT
v_gene: TRBV18

CDR3aa: ASSLATGSQPQH
v_gene: TRBV11-2

CDR3aa: ASSQVGGGPETQY
v_gene: TRBV7-7

CDR3aa: ASNMEIRNSNEKLF
v_gene: TRBV19

CDR3aa: ASRFTGTGDEQY
v_gene: TRBV5-1

CDR3aa: ASSLGTSGTREQY
v_gene: TRBV18

CDR3aa: ASSPTGFQPQH
v_gene: TRBV18

CDR3aa: ASSSGTSERTDTQY
v_gene: TRBV28

CDR3aa: ASSDYDRGRFNTGELF
v_gene: TRBV6-4

CDR3aa: ASSSWTGESYGYT
v_gene: TRBV19

CDR3aa: ASSFPSGRTNTEAF
v_gene: TRBV7-2

CDR3aa: ASSLRGGRVYNEQF
v_gene: TRBV13

CDR3aa: ASSLSGGSYGYT
v_gene: TRBV5-1

CDR3aa: ASSLEGTGNYEQY
v_gene: TRBV7-8

CDR3aa: SVDYGLGYEQY
v_gene: TRBV29-1

CDR3aa: AREGGLGEAF
v_gene: TRBV21-1

CDR3aa: ASSVASGTSTDTQY
v_gene: TRBV9

CDR3aa: ASSPQLDTYSGNTIY
v_gene: TRBV2

CDR3aa: ASSLRSDSNNTGELF
v_gene: TRBV11-3

CDR3aa: ASSQVPLRDSGYT
v_gene: TRBV4-1

CDR3aa: ASSPEGISYEQY
v_gene: TRBV5-1

CDR3aa: ASPPPRLAGLEETQY
v_gene: TRBV12-2

CDR3aa: ASSLALAGPQEQY
v_gene: TRBV7-2

CDR3aa: ASSLNPGTGGKQPQH
v_gene: TRBV7-7

CDR3aa: SVGQGDTGELF
v_gene: TRBV29-1

CDR3aa: ASGLGSTERNEKLF
v_gene: TRBV12-5

CDR3aa: ASSPMGLAGSSYNEQF
v_gene: TRBV7-3

CDR3aa: ASSDRGSGDGYT
v_gene: TRBV18

CDR3aa: AISESVILPNNGYT
v_gene: TRBV10-3

CDR3aa: ASSASGNTIY
v_gene: TRBV7-8

CDR3aa: ASSPSTGINSPLH
v_gene: TRBV5-1

CDR3aa: AISESPRGSQH
v_gene: TRBV10-3

CDR3aa: ASSLNPVGAQETQY
v_gene: TRBV5-1

CDR3aa: ASSNAGLNTGELF
v_gene: TRBV28

CDR3aa: ASSLDRTGELF
v_gene: TRBV5-1

CDR3aa: ASSQVGGSGANVLT
v_gene: TRBV4-3

CDR3aa: ASSQDRGGNQPQH
v_gene: TRBV27

CDR3aa: ASSLLGWSPRGATEAF
v_gene: TRBV28